This TCR beta chain originates from a study of T-cell reconstitution after alpha-beta-depleted transplantation in children. This clonotype was counted many times. The TCRbeta library incorporated unique molecular identifiers. TCRdb re-called the PCR reads with MiXCR, one entry per CDR3 protein. There are fewer than 550,000 distinct CDR3 sequences in the sample; under 12% occur only once, and around 2.2% lies in the top ten. V gave up 7 bases and J gave up 7 bases; unmatched junction bases: 13. The CDR3 spans 14 residues. Germline lookup yields CDR1 SGHRS and CDR2 YFSETQ. The TCR comes from a child under 10 years old with inherited bone marrow failure, due to receive a stem cell transplant. The chain has TRBV5-1 and TRBJ2-7, with 8 bases aligning to TRBD1. This material consisted of PBMCs, taken before TCRalphabeta/CD19-depleted stem cell transplant. DNA for the CDR3: TGCGCCAGCCGGGGGACAGGAGCTTTTTGGGAGCAGTACTTC. This translates into CASRGTGAFWEQYF.